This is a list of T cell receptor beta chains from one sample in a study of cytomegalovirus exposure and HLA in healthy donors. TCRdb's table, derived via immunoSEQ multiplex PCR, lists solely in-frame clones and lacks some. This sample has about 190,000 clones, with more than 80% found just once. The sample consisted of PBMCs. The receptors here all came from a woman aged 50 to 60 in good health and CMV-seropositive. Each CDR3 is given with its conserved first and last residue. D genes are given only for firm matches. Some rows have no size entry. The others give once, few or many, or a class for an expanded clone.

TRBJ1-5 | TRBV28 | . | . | TGTGCCAGTAGTCTTTTCCAGGGGCAGCCCCAGCATTTT | CASSLFQGQPQHF
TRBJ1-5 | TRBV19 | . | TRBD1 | TGTGCCAGTAGTCAGCCGACAGGGGGTGGCAATCAGCCCCAGCATTTT | CASSQPTGGGNQPQHF
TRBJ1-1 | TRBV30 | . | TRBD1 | TGTGCCTGGAGGGGTCAGGGGGCAGGAACTGAAGCTTTCTTT | CAWRGQGAGTEAFF
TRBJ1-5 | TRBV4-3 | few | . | TGCGCCAGCAGCCAAGAAGGGGGAAATCAGCCCCAGCATTTT | CASSQEGGNQPQHF
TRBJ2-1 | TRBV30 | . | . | TGTGCCTGGAGGAAAAATGTGGGGGCGTACTCCTACAATGAGCAGTTCTTC | CAWRKNVGAYSYNEQFF
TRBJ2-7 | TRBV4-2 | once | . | TGTGCCAGCAGCCAAGGAGCTCAGGGTACGGGTTTCTACGAGCAGTACTTC | CASSQGAQGTGFYEQYF
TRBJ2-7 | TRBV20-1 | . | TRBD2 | TGCAGTGCTCTAGGACTAGGACACCAGTACTTC | CSALGLGHQYF
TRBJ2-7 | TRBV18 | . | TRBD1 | TGTGCCAGCTCTCGAACAGGGGACGAGCAGTACTTC | CASSRTGDEQYF
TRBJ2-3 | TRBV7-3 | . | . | TGTGCCAGCAGCTCCGGCGGGGTGGTAGATACGCAGTATTTT | CASSSGGVVDTQYF
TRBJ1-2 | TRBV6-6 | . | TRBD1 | TGTGCCAGCAGTTACTCCAGGGGGAATGGCTACACCTTC | CASSYSRGNGYTF
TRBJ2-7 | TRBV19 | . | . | TGTGCCAGTAGTATAGTGACAGGCGGCTCCTACGAGCAGTACTTC | CASSIVTGGSYEQYF
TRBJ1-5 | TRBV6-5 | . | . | TGTGCCAGCAGCTTTGACAATTATCAGCCCCAGCATTTT | CASSFDNYQPQHF
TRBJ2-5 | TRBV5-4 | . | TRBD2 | TGTGCCAGCAGCCCGCCTAGCGGGGGTGAGACCCAGTACTTC | CASSPPSGGETQYF
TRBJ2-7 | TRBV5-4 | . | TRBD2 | TGTGCCAGCAACCTAGCGGGGGGACTCTACGAGCAGTACTTC | CASNLAGGLYEQYF
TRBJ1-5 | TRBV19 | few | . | TGTGCCAGTAGTATCTCGGGGAAGTCGGTTCAGCCCCAGCATTTT | CASSISGKSVQPQHF
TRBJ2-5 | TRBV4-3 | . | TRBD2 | TGCGCCAGCAGCCAAGAGTTGGGAGGGGCAGAGACCCAGTACTTC | CASSQELGGAETQYF
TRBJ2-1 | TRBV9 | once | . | TGTGCCAGCAGCGTAGCCCCGACTGGCTCCAATGAGCAGTTCTTC | CASSVAPTGSNEQFF
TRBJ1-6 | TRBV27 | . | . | TGTGCCAGCAGTTTAATTCGTCCCCGGGATGGTTCACCCCTCCACTTT | CASSLIRPRDGSPLHF
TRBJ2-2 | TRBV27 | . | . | TGTGCCACCAGGACGGGAACGAACACCGGGGAGCTGTTTTTT | CATRTGTNTGELFF
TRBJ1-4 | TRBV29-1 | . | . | TGCAGCGTTGAGATGGCCGGGTCTCTTGAAAAACTGTTTTTT | CSVEMAGSLEKLFF
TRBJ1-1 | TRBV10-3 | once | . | TGTGCCAGCAGTGAAATCAGGGGGAACACTGAAGCTTTCTTT | CASSEIRGNTEAFF
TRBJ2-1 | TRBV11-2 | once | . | TGTGCCAGCAGCGCACCCCGCGAGCCCGATGAGCAGTTCTTC | CASSAPREPDEQFF
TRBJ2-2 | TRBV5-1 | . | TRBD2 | TGCGCCAGCAGCGGGGGACTAGCGGGGTCGGGCACCGGGGAGCTGTTTTTT | CASSGGLAGSGTGELFF
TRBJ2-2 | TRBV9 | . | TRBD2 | TGTGCCAGCAGTGTCTCTCTCGGGCTAGCGGGGGGCCGGACCGGGGAGCTGTTTTTT | CASSVSLGLAGGRTGELFF
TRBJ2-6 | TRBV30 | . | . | TGTGCCTGGGGGGAAGGGGGAAGGCGTGGGGCCAACGTCCTGACTTTC | CAWGEGGRRGANVLTF
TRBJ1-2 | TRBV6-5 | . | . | TGTGCCAGCGGACAGACACCGAGCTATGGCTACACCTTC | CASGQTPSYGYTF
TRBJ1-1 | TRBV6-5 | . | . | TGTGCCAGCACAGGGATGAACACTGAAGCTTTCTTT | CASTGMNTEAFF
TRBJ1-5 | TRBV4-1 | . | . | TGCGCCAGCAGCCAAGAACAGGGAAATCAGCCCCAGCATTTT | CASSQEQGNQPQHF
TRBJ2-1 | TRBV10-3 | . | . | TGTGCCATCAGTGCTGGTTCCAGGGAGGAGGAGCAGTTCTTC | CAISAGSREEEQFF
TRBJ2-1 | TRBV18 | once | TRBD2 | TGTGCCAGCTCACCAGGTTTAGCGGGGGGGCGCTACAATGAGCAGTTCTTC | CASSPGLAGGRYNEQFF
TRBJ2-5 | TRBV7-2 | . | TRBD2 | TGTGCCAGCAGCTCCGGGCTTCCGGGGGGGATCGGAGAGACCCAGTACTTC | CASSSGLPGGIGETQYF
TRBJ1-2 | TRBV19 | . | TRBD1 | TGTGCCAGTAGCCTGGACAGGGACGGCTACACCTTC | CASSLDRDGYTF
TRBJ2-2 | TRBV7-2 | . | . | TGTGCCAGCGGCCAACTGACAGGAAACACCGGGGAGCTGTTTTTT | CASGQLTGNTGELFF
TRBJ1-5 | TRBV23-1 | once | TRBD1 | TGCGCCAGCAGTCAATCGGGACAGGGGACCAATCAGCCCCAGCATTTT | CASSQSGQGTNQPQHF
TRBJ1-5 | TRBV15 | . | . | TGTGCCACCAGCAGAGTACAGGGTCTCAATCAGCCCCAGCATTTT | CATSRVQGLNQPQHF
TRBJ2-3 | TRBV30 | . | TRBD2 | TGTGCCTGGAGAACTAGCGGGGGGACAGATACGCAGTATTTT | CAWRTSGGTDTQYF
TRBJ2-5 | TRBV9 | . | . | TGTGCCAGCAGCGTAGGAGGGGGGGGGCCGTGGACCCAGTACTTC | CASSVGGGGPWTQYF
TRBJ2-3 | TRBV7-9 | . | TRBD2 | TGTGCCAGCAGCCGGACTAGCGGAAGTAGTAATACGCAGTATTTT | CASSRTSGSSNTQYF
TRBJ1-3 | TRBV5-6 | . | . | TGTGCCAGCAGTTACCGGCCAGCGAGTGGAAACACCATATATTTT | CASSYRPASGNTIYF
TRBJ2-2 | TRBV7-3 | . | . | TGTGCCAGCAGCTTAAACCCCAGAGGAGCTACCGGGGAGCTGTTTTTT | CASSLNPRGATGELFF
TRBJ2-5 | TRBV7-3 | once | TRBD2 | TGTGCCAGCAGCGGGACTAGTGAAGAGACCCAGTACTTC | CASSGTSEETQYF
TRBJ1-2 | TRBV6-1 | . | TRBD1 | TGTGCCAGCAGCACAAAAGGGACAGGCTATGGCTACACCTTC | CASSTKGTGYGYTF
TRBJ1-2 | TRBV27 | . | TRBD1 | TGTGCCAGCAGTTCCGGGACAGGTCGCTATGGCTACACCTTC | CASSSGTGRYGYTF
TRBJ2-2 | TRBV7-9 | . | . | TGTGCCAGCAGCGCAGGGAACACCGGGGAGCTGTTTTTT | CASSAGNTGELFF
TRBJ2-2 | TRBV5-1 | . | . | TGCGCCAGCAGTCGCACCGGGGAGCTGTTTTTT | CASSRTGELFF
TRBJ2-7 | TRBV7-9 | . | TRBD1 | TGTGCCAGCAGCGGGGGACAGGGGTGGGGGGAGCAGTACTTC | CASSGGQGWGEQYF
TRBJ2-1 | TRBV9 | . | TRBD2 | TGTGCCAGCAGCGTAGGCGGGGGACCCTACAATGAGCAGTTCTTC | CASSVGGGPYNEQFF
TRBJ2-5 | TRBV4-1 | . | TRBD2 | TGCGCCAGCAGCCAAGGAACGGGGGGGCCGTCAGAGACCCAGTACTTC | CASSQGTGGPSETQYF
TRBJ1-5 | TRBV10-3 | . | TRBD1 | TGTGCCATCAGGTCACAGGGGGACCAGCCCCAGCATTTT | CAIRSQGDQPQHF
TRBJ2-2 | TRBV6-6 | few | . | TGTGCCAGCAGGGCCTCTTCAGACACCGGGGAGCTGTTTTTT | CASRASSDTGELFF
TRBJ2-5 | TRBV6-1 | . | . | TGTGCCAGCAGTCCCGACCTCTGGGAGGAGACCCAGTACTTC | CASSPDLWEETQYF
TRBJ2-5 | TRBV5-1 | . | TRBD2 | TGCGCCAGCAGCTATAGCGGGCAAGAGACCCAGTACTTC | CASSYSGQETQYF
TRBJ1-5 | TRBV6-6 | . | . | TGTGCCAGCAGTTACTCTTTAGGGGGTCAGCCCCAGCATTTT | CASSYSLGGQPQHF
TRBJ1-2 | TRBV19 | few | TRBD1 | TGTGCCAGTAGTATCCAGGGACAGTTGAAAATCTATGGCTACACCTTC | CASSIQGQLKIYGYTF
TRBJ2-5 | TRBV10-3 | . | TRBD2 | TGTGCCATCAGCGGGACTAGCGGGGGAGCATGGGAAGAGACCCAGTACTTC | CAISGTSGGAWEETQYF
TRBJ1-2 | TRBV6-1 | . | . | TGTGCCAGCAGATCCGGGAGCCCCGTTGGTGGTGGCTACACCTTC | CASRSGSPVGGGYTF
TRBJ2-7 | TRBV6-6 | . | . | TGTGCCAGCAGTTACGGGCTTTCCTACGAGCAGTACTTC | CASSYGLSYEQYF